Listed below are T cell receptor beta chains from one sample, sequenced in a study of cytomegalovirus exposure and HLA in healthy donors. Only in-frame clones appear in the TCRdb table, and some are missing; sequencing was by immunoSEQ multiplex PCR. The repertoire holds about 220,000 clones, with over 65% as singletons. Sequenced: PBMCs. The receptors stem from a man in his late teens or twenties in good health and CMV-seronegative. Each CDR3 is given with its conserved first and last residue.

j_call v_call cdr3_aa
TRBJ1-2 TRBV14 CASSQDIWDTVNYGYTF
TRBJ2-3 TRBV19 CASSRTSGNTDTQYF
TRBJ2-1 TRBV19 CASRLSGEQFF
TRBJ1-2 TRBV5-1 CASSFEPGGPYGYTF
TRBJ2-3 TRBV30 CAWSGVAGGFSDTQYF
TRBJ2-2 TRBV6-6 CATRLGGYTGELFF
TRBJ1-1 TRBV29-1 CSATGHRGPPMNTEAFF
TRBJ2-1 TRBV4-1 CASSQPGLAGDYEQFF
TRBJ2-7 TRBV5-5 CASSPPNWAGDSNEQYF
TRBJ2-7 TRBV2 CASSEWLAEYEQYF
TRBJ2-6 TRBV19 CASSAGRGQGSSGANVLTF
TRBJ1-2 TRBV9 CASSVVSDGYTF
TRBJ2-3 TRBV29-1 CSVGQNTDTQYF
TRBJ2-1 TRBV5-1 CASSGGLAGDEQFF
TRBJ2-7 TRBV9 CASSVGQGLSYEQYF
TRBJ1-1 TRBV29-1 CSVSGGGNTEAFF
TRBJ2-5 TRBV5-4 CASSLVTGGRETQYF
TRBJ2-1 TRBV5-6 CASSLLSRGSYNEQFF
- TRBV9 CASSVGGRDEQYF
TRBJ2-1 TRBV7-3 CASSLTGTGGNEQFF
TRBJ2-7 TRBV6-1 CASTGLADNYEQYF
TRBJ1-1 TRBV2 CASRGQGEATEAFF
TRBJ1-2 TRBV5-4 CASSSRSGLVYGYTF
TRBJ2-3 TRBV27 CASRQQGGRSTDTQYF
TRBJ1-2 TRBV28 CASSITGFRGQVNYGYTF
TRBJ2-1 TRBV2 CASSADSSYNEQFF
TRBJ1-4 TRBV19 CASSTRGEKLFF
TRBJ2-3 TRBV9 CASSVGSVSGNPHLTDTQYF